The entry that follows covers one T cell receptor beta chain sequence. Its target is unknown. The entry originates in a study of Ad26.COV2.S vaccination and SARS-CoV-2 variants. Study-wide results and limits: After vaccination, substantial breadth of spike-specific CD8+ and CD4+ responses was reported.

Described treatment: some 20 received Ad26.COV2.S at low or high dose, single or two shots; a few received placebo; per-sample allocation not given. Repertoires come from day 63 after the first vaccine or placebo injection. This Boston cohort included adults aged 18-55 years. Only in-frame clones appear in the TCRdb table, and some are missing; sequencing was by immunoSEQ multiplex PCR. Found here are 350,000 to 550,000 clones, 89% of them singletons; the top ten hold about 2.5%. Germline CDR1 reads KGHDR; CDR2 reads SFDVKD. With V trimmed by 4 bases and J by 4 bases, 15 bases remained unmatched. The CDR3 spans 19 residues.

The chain couples TRBV24-1 to TRBJ2-5; 12 positions agree with TRBD1. The sequence was obtained from a person aged 18-60 years who received the Ad26.COV2.S COVID-19 vaccine or a placebo. The starting material was peripheral blood, obtained in a trial of Ad26.COV2.S vaccine versus placebo. This CDR3 reads CATSDPSPRGQGAAETQYF. The CDR3 DNA follows: TGTGCCACCAGTGACCCCTCCCCCCGGGGACAGGGGGCCGCAGAGACCCAGTACTTC.